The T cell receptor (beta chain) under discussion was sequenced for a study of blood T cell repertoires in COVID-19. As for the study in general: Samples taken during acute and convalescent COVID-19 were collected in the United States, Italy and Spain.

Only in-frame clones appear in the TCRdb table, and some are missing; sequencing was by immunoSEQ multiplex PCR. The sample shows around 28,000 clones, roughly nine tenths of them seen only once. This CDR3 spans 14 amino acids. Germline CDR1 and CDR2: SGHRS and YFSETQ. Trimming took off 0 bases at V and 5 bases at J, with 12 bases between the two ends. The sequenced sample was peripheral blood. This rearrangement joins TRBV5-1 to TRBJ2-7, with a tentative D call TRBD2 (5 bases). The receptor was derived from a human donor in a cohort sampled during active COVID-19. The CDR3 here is CASSLVGGSDEQYF. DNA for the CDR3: TGCGCCAGCAGCTTGGTGGGCGGGTCCGACGAGCAGTACTTC.